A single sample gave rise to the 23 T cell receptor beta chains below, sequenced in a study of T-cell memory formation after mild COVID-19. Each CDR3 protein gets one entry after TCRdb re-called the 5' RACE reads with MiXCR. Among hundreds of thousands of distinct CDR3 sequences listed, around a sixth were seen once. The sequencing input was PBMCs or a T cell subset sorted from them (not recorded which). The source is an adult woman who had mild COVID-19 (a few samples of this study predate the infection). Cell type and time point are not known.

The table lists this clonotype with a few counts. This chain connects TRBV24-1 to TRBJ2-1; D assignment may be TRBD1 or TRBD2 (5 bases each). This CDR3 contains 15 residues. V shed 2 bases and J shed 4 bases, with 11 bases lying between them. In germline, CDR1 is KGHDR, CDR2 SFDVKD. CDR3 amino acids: CATSDSGTQYNEQFF. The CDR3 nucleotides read TGTGCCACCAGTGATTCAGGGACCCAATACAATGAGCAGTTCTTC.

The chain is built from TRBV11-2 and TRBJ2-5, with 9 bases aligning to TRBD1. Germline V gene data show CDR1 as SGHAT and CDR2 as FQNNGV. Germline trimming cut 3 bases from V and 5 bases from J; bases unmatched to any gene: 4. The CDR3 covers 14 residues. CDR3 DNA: TGTGCCAGCAGCTTTTACAGGGGGCTTGAGACCCAGTACTTC. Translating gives CASSFYRGLETQYF.

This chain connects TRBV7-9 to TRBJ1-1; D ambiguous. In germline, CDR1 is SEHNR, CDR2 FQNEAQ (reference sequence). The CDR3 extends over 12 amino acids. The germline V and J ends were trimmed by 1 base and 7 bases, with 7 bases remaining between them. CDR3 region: CASSLVGDEAFF. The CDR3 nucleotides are TGTGCCAGCAGCTTAGTAGGTGATGAAGCTTTCTTT.

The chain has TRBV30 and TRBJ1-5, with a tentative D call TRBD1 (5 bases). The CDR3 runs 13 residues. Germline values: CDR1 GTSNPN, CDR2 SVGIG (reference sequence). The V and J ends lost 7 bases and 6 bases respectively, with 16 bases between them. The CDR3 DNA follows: TGTGCCTCGGGGAAGGGGTCCGGTCAGCCCCAGCATTTT. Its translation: CASGKGSGQPQHF.

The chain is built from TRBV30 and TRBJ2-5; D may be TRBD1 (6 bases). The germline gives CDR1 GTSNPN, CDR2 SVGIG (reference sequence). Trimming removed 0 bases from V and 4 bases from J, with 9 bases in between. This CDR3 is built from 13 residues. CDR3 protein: CAWSVSRGETQYF. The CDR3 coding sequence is TGTGCCTGGAGTGTAAGCAGGGGAGAGACCCAGTACTTC.

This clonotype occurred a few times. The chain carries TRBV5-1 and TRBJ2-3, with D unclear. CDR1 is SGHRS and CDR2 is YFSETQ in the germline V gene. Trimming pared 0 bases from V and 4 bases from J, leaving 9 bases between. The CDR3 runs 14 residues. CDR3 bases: TGCGCCAGCAGCTTGGGGCAGATCGCAGATACGCAGTATTTT. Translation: CASSLGQIADTQYF.

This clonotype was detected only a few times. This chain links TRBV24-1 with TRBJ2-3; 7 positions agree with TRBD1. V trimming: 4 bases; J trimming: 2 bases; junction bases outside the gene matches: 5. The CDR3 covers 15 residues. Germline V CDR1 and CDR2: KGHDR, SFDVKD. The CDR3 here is CATSDDREHTDTQYF. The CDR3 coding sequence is TGTGCCACCAGTGACGACAGGGAACACACAGATACGCAGTATTTT.

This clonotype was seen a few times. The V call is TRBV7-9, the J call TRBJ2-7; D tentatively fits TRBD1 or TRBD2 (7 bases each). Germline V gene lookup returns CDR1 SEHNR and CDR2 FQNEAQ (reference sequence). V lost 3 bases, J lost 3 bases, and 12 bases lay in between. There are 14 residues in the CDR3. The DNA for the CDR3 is TGTGCCAGCAGCTTTCCAGGGGGGGTCTACGAGCAGTACTTC. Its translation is CASSFPGGVYEQYF.

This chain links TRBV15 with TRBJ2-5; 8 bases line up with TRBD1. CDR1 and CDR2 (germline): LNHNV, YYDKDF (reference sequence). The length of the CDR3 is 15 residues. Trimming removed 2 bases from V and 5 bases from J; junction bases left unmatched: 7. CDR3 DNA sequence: TGTGCCACCAGCAGACCGCAGGGGGCTTGGGAGACCCAGTACTTC. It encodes CATSRPQGAWETQYF.

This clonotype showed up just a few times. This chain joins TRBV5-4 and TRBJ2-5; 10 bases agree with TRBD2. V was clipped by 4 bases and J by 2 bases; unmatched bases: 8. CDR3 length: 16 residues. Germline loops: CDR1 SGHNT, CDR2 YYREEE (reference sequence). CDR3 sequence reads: CASSPYQRGGQETQYF. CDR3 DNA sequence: TGTGCCAGCAGCCCCTACCAGCGGGGGGGACAAGAGACCCAGTACTTC.

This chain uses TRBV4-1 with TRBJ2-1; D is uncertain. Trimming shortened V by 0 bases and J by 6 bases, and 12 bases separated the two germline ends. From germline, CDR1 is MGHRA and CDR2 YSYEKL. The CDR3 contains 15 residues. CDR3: CASSQDRPMVNEQFF. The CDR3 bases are TGCGCCAGCAGCCAAGATCGGCCCATGGTCAATGAGCAGTTCTTC.

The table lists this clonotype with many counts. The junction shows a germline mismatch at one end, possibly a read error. CDR3: CSARDKLAVRGQETQYF. As DNA, the CDR3 is TGCAGTGCCAGAGATAAGTTGGCTGTGAGGGGACAAGAGACCCAGTACTTC. The J gene is TRBJ2-5, the V gene TRBV20-1, with D perhaps being TRBD1 or TRBD2 (5 bases each). The CDR3 is made up of 17 amino acids. CDR1 DFQATT and CDR2 SNEGSKA come from the germline V gene (reference sequence).

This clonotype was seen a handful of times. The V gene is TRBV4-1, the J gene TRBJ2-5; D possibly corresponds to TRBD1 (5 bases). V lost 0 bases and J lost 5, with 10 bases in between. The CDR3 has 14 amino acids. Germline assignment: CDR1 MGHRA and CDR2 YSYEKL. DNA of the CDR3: TGCGCCAGCAGCCAAGAGCAGGGTTGGGAGACCCAGTACTTC. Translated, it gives CASSQEQGWETQYF.

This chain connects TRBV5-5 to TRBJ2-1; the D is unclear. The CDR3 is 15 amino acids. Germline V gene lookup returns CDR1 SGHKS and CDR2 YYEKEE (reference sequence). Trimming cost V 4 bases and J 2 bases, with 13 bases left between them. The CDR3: CASSPRQVAYNEQFF. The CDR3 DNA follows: TGTGCCAGCAGCCCCAGGCAGGTAGCCTACAATGAGCAGTTCTTC.

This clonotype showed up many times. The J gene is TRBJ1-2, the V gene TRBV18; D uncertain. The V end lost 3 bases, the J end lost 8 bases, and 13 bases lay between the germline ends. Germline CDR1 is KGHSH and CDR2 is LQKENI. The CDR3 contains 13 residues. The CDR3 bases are TGTGCCAGCTCACCTACGGCAGGTCACGGCTACACCTTC. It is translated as CASSPTAGHGYTF.

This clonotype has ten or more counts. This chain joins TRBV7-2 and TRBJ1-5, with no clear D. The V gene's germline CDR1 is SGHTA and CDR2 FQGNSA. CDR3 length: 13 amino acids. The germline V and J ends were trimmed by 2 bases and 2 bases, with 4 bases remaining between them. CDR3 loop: CASSLPGNQPQHF. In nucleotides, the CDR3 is TGTGCCAGCAGCTTACCAGGCAATCAGCCCCAGCATTTT.

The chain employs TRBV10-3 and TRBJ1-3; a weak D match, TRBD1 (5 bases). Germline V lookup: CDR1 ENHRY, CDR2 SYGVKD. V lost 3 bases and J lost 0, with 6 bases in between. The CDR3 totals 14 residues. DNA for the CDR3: TGTGCCATCAGTGACGACAGCTCTGGAAACACCATATATTTT. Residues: CAISDDSSGNTIYF.

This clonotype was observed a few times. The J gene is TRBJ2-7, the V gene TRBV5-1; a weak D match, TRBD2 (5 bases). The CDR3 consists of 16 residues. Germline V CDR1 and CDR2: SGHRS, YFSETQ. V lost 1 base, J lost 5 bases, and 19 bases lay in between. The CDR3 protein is CASSLSPTGKIDEQYF. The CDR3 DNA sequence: TGCGCCAGCAGCTTGTCCCCAACCGGGAAGATAGACGAGCAGTACTTC.

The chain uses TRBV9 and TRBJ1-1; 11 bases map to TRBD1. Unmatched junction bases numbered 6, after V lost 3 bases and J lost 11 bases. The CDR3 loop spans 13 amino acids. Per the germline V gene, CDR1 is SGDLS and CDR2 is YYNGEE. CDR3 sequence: CASSEGTGGSAFF. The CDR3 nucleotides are TGTGCCAGCAGCGAGGGGACAGGGGGTTCGGCTTTCTTT.

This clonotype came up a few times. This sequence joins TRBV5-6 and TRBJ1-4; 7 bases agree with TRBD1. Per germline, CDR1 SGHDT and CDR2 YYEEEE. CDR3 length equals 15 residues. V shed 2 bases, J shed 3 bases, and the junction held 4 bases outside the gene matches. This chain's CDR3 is CASSFGTVSNEKLFF. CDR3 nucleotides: TGTGCCAGCAGCTTCGGGACAGTATCTAATGAAAAACTGTTTTTT.

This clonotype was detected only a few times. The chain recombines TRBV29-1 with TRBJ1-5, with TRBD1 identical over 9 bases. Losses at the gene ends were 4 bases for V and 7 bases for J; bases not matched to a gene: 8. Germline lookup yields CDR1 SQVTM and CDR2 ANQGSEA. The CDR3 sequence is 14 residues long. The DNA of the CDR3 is TGCAGCGTTGGAGAACAGGGGGCAAACCAGCCCCAGCATTTT. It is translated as CSVGEQGANQPQHF.

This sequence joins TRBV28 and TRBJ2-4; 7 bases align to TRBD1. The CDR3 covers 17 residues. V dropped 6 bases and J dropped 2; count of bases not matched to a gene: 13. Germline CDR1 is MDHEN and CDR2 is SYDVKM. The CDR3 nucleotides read TGTGCCAGCAGCCATAAACAGGGGATTAGGACCAAAAACATTCAGTACTTC. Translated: CASSHKQGIRTKNIQYF.

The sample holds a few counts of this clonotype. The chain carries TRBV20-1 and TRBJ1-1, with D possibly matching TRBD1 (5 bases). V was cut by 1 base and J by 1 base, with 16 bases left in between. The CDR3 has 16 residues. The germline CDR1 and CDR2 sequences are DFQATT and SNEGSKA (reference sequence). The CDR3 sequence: CSARAGGRAPNTEAFF. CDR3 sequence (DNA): TGCAGTGCTAGAGCGGGTGGCAGGGCCCCGAACACTGAAGCTTTCTTT.